This T cell receptor (beta chain) was identified during a study of T cell repertoires in cytomegalovirus infection. Across the whole study: CMV epitopes in the study were HLA-C-restricted (recently identified) and HLA-B-restricted (well studied).

TCRdb reanalysed the reads using MiXCR and keeps one entry per CDR3 protein. The data show about 770,000 distinct CDR3 sequences, almost 30% seen once. As concerns this clonotype: The antigen is unknown.

Germline CDR1 SEHNR, CDR2 FQNEAQ (reference sequence). V was cut by 2 bases and J by 4 bases, with 8 bases left in between. The CDR3 is 14 amino acids. The TCR comes from a human donor in good health (CMV status not recorded). Some clones in this sample may be carry-over from other donors' samples. Sample: cultured CD8+ T cells from PBMCs, taken from culture after CMV antigen stimulation. This chain joins TRBV7-9 and TRBJ1-4; TRBD1 is a possible D gene (6 bases). CDR3 in DNA: TGTGCCAGCAGCTTACAACAGGGTAATGAAAAACTGTTTTTT. This gives the protein CASSLQQGNEKLFF.